This T cell receptor (beta chain) was recorded in a study of siplizumab effects on memory and regulatory T cells. Study findings and constraints: Tracing alloreactive clones into unstimulated subsets worked for only a minor fraction of them.

Roughly 100,000 TCR templates underwent assay in each sample. Data came from immunoSEQ multiplex PCR; TCRdb stores just in-frame clones and leaves some out. The sample has about 100,000 clones, less than 95% seen once. CDR3 length: 11 residues. The V and J ends lost 6 bases and 5 bases respectively, with 8 bases between them. The V gene's germline CDR1 is MGHDK and CDR2 SYGVNS. This clone was seen only once. Its antigen is still unknown. The chain is built from TRBV25-1 and TRBJ2-7; no clear D gene. What was sequenced was non-Treg CD4+ T cells sorted from blood. The clonotype was recovered from a human donor in good health. In DNA form, the CDR3 reads TGTGCCAGCAGCGCCCCCGACGAGCAGTACTTC. Translated, it gives CASSAPDEQYF.